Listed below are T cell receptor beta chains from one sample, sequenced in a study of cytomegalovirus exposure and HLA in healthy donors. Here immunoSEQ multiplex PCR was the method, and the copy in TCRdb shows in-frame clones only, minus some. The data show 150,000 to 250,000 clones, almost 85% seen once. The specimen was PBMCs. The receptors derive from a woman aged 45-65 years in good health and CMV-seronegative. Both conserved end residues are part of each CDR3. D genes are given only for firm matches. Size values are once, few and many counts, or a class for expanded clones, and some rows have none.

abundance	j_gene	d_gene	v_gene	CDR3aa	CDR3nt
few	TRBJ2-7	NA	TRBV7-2	CASSLAAEYEQYF	TGTGCCAGCAGCTTAGCGGCGGAATACGAGCAGTACTTC
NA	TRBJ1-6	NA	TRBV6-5	CASSYSKGHNSPLHF	TGTGCCAGCAGTTACTCGAAGGGGCATAATTCACCCCTCCACTTT
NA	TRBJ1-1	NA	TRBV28	CASTSVDTEAFF	TGTGCCAGCACCTCGGTGGACACTGAAGCTTTCTTT
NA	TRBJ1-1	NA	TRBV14	CASSRGSGAFF	TGTGCCAGCAGCCGCGGGTCTGGGGCTTTCTTT
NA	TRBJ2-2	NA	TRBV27	CASRAGEYTGELFF	TGTGCCAGCAGAGCAGGGGAATACACCGGGGAGCTGTTTTTT
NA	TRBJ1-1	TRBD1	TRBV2	CASLRGQGDTEAFF	TGTGCCAGCCTAAGGGGACAGGGAGACACTGAAGCTTTCTTT
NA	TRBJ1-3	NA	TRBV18	CASSRDGNTIYF	TGTGCCAGCTCCCGAGATGGAAACACCATATATTTT
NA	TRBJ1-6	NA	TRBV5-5	CASSFRSGVTGNSPLHF	TGTGCCAGCAGCTTCCGAAGTGGAGTCACCGGGAATTCACCCCTCCACTTT
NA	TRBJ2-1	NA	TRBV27	CASSLTASNEQFF	TGTGCCAGCAGTTTGACTGCTAGCAATGAGCAGTTCTTC
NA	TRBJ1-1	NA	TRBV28	CASKMGAVNTEAFF	TGTGCCAGCAAGATGGGGGCAGTGAACACTGAAGCTTTCTTT
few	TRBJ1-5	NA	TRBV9	CASSVAPIGAQHF	TGTGCCAGCAGCGTAGCGCCCATAGGGGCCCAGCATTTT
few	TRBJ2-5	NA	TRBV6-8	CASTSMMGGTQLFETQYF	TGTGCCAGCACTTCGATGATGGGGGGGACACAGTTGTTCGAGACCCAGTACTTC
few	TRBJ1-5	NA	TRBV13	CASSLGGRNQPQHF	TGTGCCAGCAGCTTAGGAGGGAGGAATCAGCCCCAGCATTTT
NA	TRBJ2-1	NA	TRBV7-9	CASSLDNRGNEQFF	TGTGCCAGCAGCCTAGACAACCGGGGCAATGAGCAGTTCTTC
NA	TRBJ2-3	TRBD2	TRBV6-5	CASSYSGTDTQYF	TGTGCCAGCAGTTATAGCGGGACAGATACGCAGTATTTT
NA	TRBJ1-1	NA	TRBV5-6	CASSPMGRYTEAFF	TGTGCCAGCAGCCCGATGGGCCGCTACACTGAAGCTTTCTTT
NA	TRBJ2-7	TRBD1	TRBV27	CASRARQGGSYEQYF	TGTGCCAGCAGGGCCCGACAGGGTGGCTCCTACGAGCAGTACTTC
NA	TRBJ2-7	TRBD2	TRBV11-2	CASSPRGESYEQYF	TGTGCCAGCAGCCCCCGGGGGGAGTCCTACGAGCAGTACTTC
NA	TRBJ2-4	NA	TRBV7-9	CASSFNLASGHKNIQYF	TGTGCCAGCAGCTTCAACCTGGCGAGCGGCCACAAAAACATTCAGTACTTC
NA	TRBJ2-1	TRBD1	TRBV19	CASRPRGKESNEQFF	TGTGCCAGTCGCCCCAGGGGGAAGGAGAGCAATGAGCAGTTCTTC
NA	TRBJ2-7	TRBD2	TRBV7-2	CASSETSGRPGEQYF	TGTGCCAGCAGTGAGACTAGCGGGAGGCCCGGCGAGCAGTACTTC
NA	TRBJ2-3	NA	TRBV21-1	CASSRGSRGTDTQYF	TGTGCCAGCAGCCGGGGTTCCCGGGGCACAGATACGCAGTATTTT
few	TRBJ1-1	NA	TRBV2	CASSDESEGEAFF	TGTGCCAGCAGTGATGAGAGCGAGGGTGAAGCTTTCTTT
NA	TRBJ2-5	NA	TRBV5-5	CASSFLSQETQYF	TGTGCCAGCAGCTTTCTTTCCCAAGAGACCCAGTACTTC
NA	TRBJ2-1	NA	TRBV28	CASSAGGLRVNEQFF	TGTGCCAGCAGTGCCGGGGGTCTAAGGGTCAATGAGCAGTTCTTC
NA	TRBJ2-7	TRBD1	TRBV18	CASSLGQPYEQYF	TGTGCCAGCTCACTGGGACAGCCCTACGAGCAGTACTTC
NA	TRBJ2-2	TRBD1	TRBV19	CASSRAEGATNTGELFF	TGTGCCAGTAGTCGCGCCGAGGGGGCTACGAACACCGGGGAGCTGTTTTTT
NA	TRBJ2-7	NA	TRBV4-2	CASSQGNSGSYEQYF	TGTGCCAGCAGCCAAGGGAATAGCGGCTCCTACGAGCAGTACTTC
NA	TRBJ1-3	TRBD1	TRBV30	CAWSIPGTGSGNTIYF	TGTGCCTGGAGTATCCCGGGGACAGGGTCTGGAAACACCATATATTTT
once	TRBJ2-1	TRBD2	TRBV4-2	CASRGLAETYNEQFF	TGTGCCAGCAGGGGACTAGCGGAAACCTACAATGAGCAGTTCTTC
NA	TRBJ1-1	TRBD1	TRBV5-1	CASSSRQGRTEAFF	TGCGCCAGCAGCTCCCGACAGGGCAGGACTGAAGCTTTCTTT
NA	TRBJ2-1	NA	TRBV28	CASRPGGGGFNEQFF	TGTGCCAGCCGCCCAGGAGGGGGCGGTTTCAATGAGCAGTTCTTC
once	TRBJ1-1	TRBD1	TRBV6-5	CASSHRDRAGEAFF	TGTGCCAGCAGTCACCGGGACAGGGCGGGTGAAGCTTTCTTT